This TCR beta chain was sequenced in a study of cytomegalovirus exposure and HLA in healthy donors. Study-level information: Across almost 400 genotyped donors, 81% landed in the Caucasian-associated ancestry cluster.

The germline V gene has CDR1 LNHNV and CDR2 YYDKDF (reference sequence). The length of the CDR3 is 16 residues. V shed 0 bases and J shed 0 bases, with 11 bases lying between them. It was with 60 Vbeta and 13 Jbeta primers that the PCR ran. Measured with immunoSEQ multiplex PCR; TCRdb has only the in-frame clones, and not every one. Of approximately 80,000 clones listed, around 70% are singletons. The source material was PBMCs. The receptor was derived from a middle-aged woman in good health and CMV-seropositive. The rearrangement joins TRBV15 to TRBJ1-1; tentatively, D is TRBD1 (5 bases). The CDR3 loop is CATSRDLQGLNTEAFF. In DNA, the CDR3 is TGTGCCACCAGCAGAGATCTGCAGGGATTGAACACTGAAGCTTTCTTT. Looking up the rest from reference TRBV15 and TRBJ1-1 gives the full variable domain: DAMVIQNPRYQVTQFGKPVTLSCSQTLNHNVMYWYQQKSSQAPKLLFHYYDKDFNNEADTPDNFQSRRPNTSFCFLDIRSPGLGDTAMYLCATSRDLQGLNTEAFFGQGTRLTVV.